Each of the 10 T cell receptor beta chains below was sequenced from the same sample in a study of blood T cell repertoires in COVID-19. Here immunoSEQ multiplex PCR was the method, and the copy in TCRdb shows in-frame clones only, minus some. Among fewer than 250,000 clones listed, roughly 80% were seen once. Sequencing was performed on peripheral blood. The source of these receptors is a woman of 80 years or more with COVID-19, enrolled during active disease.

This clone showed up just a few times. This chain connects TRBV20-1 to TRBJ1-3; possibly TRBD1 for D (6 bases). Germline V gene data show CDR1 as DFQATT and CDR2 as SNEGSKA (reference sequence). V was pared by 3 bases and J by 2 bases, with 11 bases between. This CDR3 spans 14 amino acids. In DNA form, the CDR3 reads TGCAGTGCTAGTAGGGGGGGAACTGGAAACACCATATATTTT. The encoded protein is CSASRGGTGNTIYF.

In this sample, this clone turned up once. The gene calls are TRBV10-3 and TRBJ1-6, with 9 bases lining up with TRBD1. V gave up 10 bases and J gave up 8 bases; unmatched junction bases: 12. Germline CDR1 is ENHRY and CDR2 is SYGVKD. The CDR3 runs to 15 residues. Here the CDR3 reads CATFRGDRADSPLHF. The CDR3 nucleotides are TGTGCCACCTTCCGTGGGGACAGGGCAGATTCACCCCTCCACTTT.

The V call is TRBV19, the J call TRBJ1-6; TRBD1 matches at 7 bases. This CDR3 region has 14 residues. Germline V CDR1 and CDR2: LNHDA, SQIVND (reference sequence). Unmatched junction bases numbered 13, after V lost 8 bases and J lost 12 bases. Written as DNA, the CDR3 is TGTGCCAGTCGAACCGGACAGGTTCCGGGACCCCTCCACTTT. The encoded protein is CASRTGQVPGPLHF. The full variable domain, with the rest looked up from reference TRBV19 and TRBJ1-6, is DGGITQSPKYLFRKEGQNVTLSCEQNLNHDAMYWYRQDPGQGLRLIYYSQIVNDFQKGDIAEGYSVSREKKESFPLTVTSAQKNPTAFYLCASRTGQVPGPLHFGNGTRLTVT.

The chain employs TRBV21-1 and TRBJ1-1; TRBD1, the table's D call, was not compared with the DNA. TRBV21-1 corresponds to a pseudogene. The CDR3 covers 14 residues. The CDR3 here is CASSLKGGDTEAFF. For the CDR3, the DNA is TGTGCCAGCAGCCTAAAAGGGGGCGACACTGAAGCTTTCTTT.

This chain connects TRBV7-7 to TRBJ2-3; 7 nucleotides line up with TRBD1. Germline CDR1 reads SSHAT; CDR2 reads FNYEAQ (reference sequence). CDR3 size: 18 residues. V shed 6 bases and J 0 bases; nucleotides not matched to a gene: 15. As DNA, the CDR3 is TGTGCCAGCAGACCTAGCCCCCCGGGACAGAGTAGCACAGATACGCAGTATTTT. It translates to CASRPSPPGQSSTDTQYF.

This clone was seen once. The chain combines TRBV7-2 with TRBJ2-5; D remains ambiguous. The CDR3 contains 14 residues. Trimming cost V 2 bases and J 0 bases, with 7 bases left between them. The germline CDR1 and CDR2 sequences are SGHTA and FQGNSA. The CDR3 loop is CASSLSNHQETQYF. The CDR3 DNA is TGTGCCAGCAGCTTAAGCAACCACCAAGAGACCCAGTACTTC.

V and J are TRBV18 and TRBJ2-3; 10 bases map to TRBD2. The CDR3 runs to 16 residues. The J segment lost 2 bases and the V segment lost 0 bases, leaving 2 bases of the junction unmatched. Germline-derived CDR1 and CDR2 are KGHSH and LQKENI. CDR3 bases: TGTGCCAGCTCACCACCTAGCGGGGGGACCACAGATACGCAGTATTTT. It translates to CASSPPSGGTTDTQYF.

V is TRBV3-1 (or the pseudogene TRBV3-2) and J is TRBJ2-5; D might be TRBD2 (7 bases). Germline V lookup: CDR1 LGHDT, CDR2 YNNKEL (reference sequence). The CDR3 runs to 15 residues. Trimming took 4 bases from V and 4 from J, leaving 16 bases between them. The chain's CDR3 is CASSPLVGGPETQYF. As DNA, the CDR3 is TGTGCCAGCAGCCCCTTGGTGGGGGGGCCAGAGACCCAGTACTTC.

Turning to this clone: The sample holds other DNA sequences that translate to the same CDR3. The chain links TRBV18 to TRBJ1-1; 7 positions agree with TRBD1. CDR3 length: 14 amino acids. Unmatched junction bases numbered 4, after V lost 2 bases and J lost 4 bases. Germline values: CDR1 KGHSH, CDR2 LQKENI. This chain's CDR3 is CASSPTGESTEAFF. The CDR3 DNA reads as TGTGCCAGCTCACCAACAGGGGAGTCCACTGAAGCTTTCTTT.

This clone has a single count. The chain carries TRBV4-1 and TRBJ1-1, with D maybe TRBD1 (6 bases). There are 16 residues in the CDR3. Germline lookup yields CDR1 MGHRA and CDR2 YSYEKL. The ends were cut back, 4 bases at V and 0 bases at J, with 15 bases in the middle. CDR3 in amino acids: CASSPPRGGLNTEAFF. The CDR3 DNA reads as TGCGCCAGCAGCCCTCCCCGGGGGGGGCTGAACACTGAAGCTTTCTTT.